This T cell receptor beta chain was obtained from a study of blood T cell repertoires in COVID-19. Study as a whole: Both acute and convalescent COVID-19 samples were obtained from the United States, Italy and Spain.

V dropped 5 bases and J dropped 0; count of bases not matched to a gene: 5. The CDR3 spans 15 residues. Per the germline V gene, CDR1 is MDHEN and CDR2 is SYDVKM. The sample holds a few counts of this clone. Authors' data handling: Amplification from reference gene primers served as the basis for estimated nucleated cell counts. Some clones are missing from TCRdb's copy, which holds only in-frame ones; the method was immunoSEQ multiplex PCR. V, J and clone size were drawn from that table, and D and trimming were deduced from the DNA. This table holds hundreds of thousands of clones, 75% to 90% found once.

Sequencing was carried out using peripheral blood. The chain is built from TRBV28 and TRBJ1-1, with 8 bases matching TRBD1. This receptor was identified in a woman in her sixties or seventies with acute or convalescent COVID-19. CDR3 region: CASSGTGSLNTEAFF. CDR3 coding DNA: TGTGCCAGCAGTGGGACAGGCTCCTTGAACACTGAAGCTTTCTTT. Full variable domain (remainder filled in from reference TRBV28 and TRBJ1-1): DVKVTQSSRYLVKRTGEKVFLECVQDMDHENMFWYRQDPGLGLRLIYFSYDVKMKEKGDIPEGYSVSREKKERFSLILESASTNQTSMYLCASSGTGSLNTEAFFGQGTRLTVV.